This T cell receptor (beta chain) stems from a study of cytomegalovirus exposure and HLA in healthy donors. Study at large: A prior analysis found 95 million to 140 million unique TCR beta sequences from around 190 million T cells.

The PCR was carried out with 60 Vbeta primers and 13 Jbeta primers. The repertoire was sequenced with immunoSEQ multiplex PCR; TCRdb's copy has only in-frame clones and lacks some. The sample comprises under 200,000 clones, approximately 86% of which are singletons, and less than 1.3% rests with the top ten. Per the germline V gene, CDR1 is SGHTA and CDR2 is FQGNSA. V was pared by 5 bases and J by 4 bases, with 5 bases of the junction left unmatched. The CDR3 contains 15 residues. The sequenced sample consisted of PBMCs. This sequence joins TRBV7-2 and TRBJ1-1, with 12 positions matching TRBD1. The clonotype was recovered from a boy under 10 years old in good health and CMV-seronegative. CDR3 loop: CASSRDRGQSTEAFF. CDR3 nucleotide sequence: TGTGCCAGCAGCAGGGACAGGGGGCAGAGCACTGAAGCTTTCTTT.